This TCR beta chain was retrieved from a study of blood T cell repertoires in COVID-19. Overall study context: Whether acute or convalescent, the COVID-19 samples came from the United States, Italy and Spain. T cells, B-cell-depleted T cells, or PBMCs supplied cDNA or gDNA.

Original processing methods: Counts of nucleated cells, estimated from reference gene primer amplification, were obtained. The table came from immunoSEQ multiplex PCR; TCRdb's copy has only in-frame clones and leaves some out. V, J and clone size reflect that table, while D and trimming were determined from the DNA. The profile shows about 82,000 clones, less than 85% of them singletons. There are 16 residues in the CDR3. Germline V gene sequence: CDR1 MNHEY, CDR2 SMNVEV (reference sequence). The V and J ends lost 4 bases and 5 bases, in that order; junction bases with no gene match: 11. Material: peripheral blood. This rearrangement joins TRBV27 to TRBJ2-5; 9 bases agree with TRBD2. This receptor was taken from a human donor with acute or convalescent COVID-19. The donor label of this sample is uncertain. The CDR3 DNA is TGTGCCAGCAGTTCCATGGGGCGGGAGGGCCGCGAGACCCAGTACTTC. It codes for CASSSMGREGRETQYF.